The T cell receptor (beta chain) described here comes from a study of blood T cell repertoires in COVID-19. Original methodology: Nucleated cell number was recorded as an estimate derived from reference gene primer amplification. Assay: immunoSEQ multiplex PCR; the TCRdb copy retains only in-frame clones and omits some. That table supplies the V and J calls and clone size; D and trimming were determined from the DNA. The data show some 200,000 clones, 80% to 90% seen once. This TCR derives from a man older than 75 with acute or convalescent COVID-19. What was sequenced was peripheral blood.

CDR3 sequence reads: CASSLPLGTGTTDTQYF. The CDR3 bases are TGTGCCAGCAGCCTTCCGTTGGGGACAGGGACCACAGATACGCAGTATTTT. The chain recombines TRBV14 with TRBJ2-3; 9 positions match TRBD1. The V segment lost 4 bases and the J segment 2 bases; nucleotides outside the gene matches: 10. The CDR3 sequence is 17 residues long. Looked up from germline, CDR1 is SGHDN and CDR2 is FVKESK.